The source of this T cell receptor beta chain is a study of cytomegalovirus exposure and HLA in healthy donors. The V end lost 0 bases, the J end lost 4 bases, and 14 bases lay between the germline ends. The germline gives CDR1 SGHTS, CDR2 YDEGEE. This CDR3 is built from 15 residues. PCR was performed using 60 Vbeta and 13 Jbeta primers. Sequencing used immunoSEQ multiplex PCR; TCRdb keeps in-frame clones, though not all of them. The data show about 130,000 clones, with about 74% seen just once and around 4.5% held by the top ten. Points on this clone: Antigen: not known.

Notes on the study in general: Analysis performed later found 16,951 TCR beta sequences associated with HLA alleles at 0.05 false discovery rate. The study recorded over 150 TCR beta chains that were cytomegalovirus-associated. Immune exposure data for these donors was limited to CMV serostatus. Productive rates of about 90% or about 30% were seen for most TCR beta V segments in an earlier analysis.

The clonotype originates from a man aged 18-30 years in good health and CMV-seropositive. The J gene is TRBJ2-7, the V gene TRBV5-8, with unresolved D. The specimen sequenced was PBMCs. The chain's CDR3 is CASSLAGASWYEQYF. CDR3 sequence (DNA): TGTGCCAGCAGCTTGGCCGGTGCGAGTTGGTACGAGCAGTACTTC.